This T cell receptor beta chain derives from a study of spatial heterogeneity in lung cancer. In the study overall: Consistently, beta-chain sequences turned up in larger numbers than alpha-chain sequences did. Each unique TCR and UMI combination was seen more than ten times on average in raw reads.

This CDR3 contains 13 residues. Germline-derived CDR1 and CDR2 are SGHTA and FQGNSA. Trimming left V 1 base short and J 3 bases short, with 6 bases between. Study observations and caveats: Estimates put coverage of tumor T cells about 7% for alpha and roughly 13% for beta chains. For expanded intratumoral alpha and beta TCRs, counts tracked tumor mutation counts.

This clonotype is large (0.1 to 1%) in the sample. Its antigen is undetermined. Because this beta chain is a stray read in a library intended to capture alpha chains, its abundance should not be given much weight. On each TCR cDNA molecule, a unique molecular identifier was present. TCRdb re-called the 5' RACE reads with MiXCR, one entry per CDR3 protein. The profile shows more than 1,300 distinct CDR3 sequences, approximately 12% of them singletons. Time point given: sample taken at primary tumor resection. Sample: lung tumor tissue, taken at surgery. This clonotype originated in a female donor with early-stage non-small cell lung cancer. The chain is built from TRBV7-2 and TRBJ2-5; the D gene is possibly TRBD2 (6 bases). The CDR3 reads CASSLGGKETQYF. In nucleotides, the CDR3 is TGTGCCAGCAGCTTAGGCGGGAAAGAGACCCAGTACTTC.